The T cell receptor (beta chain) described here comes from a study of T cells in Graves' hyperthyroidism and ophthalmopathy. Overall study findings and caveats: Model-based prediction identified ophthalmopathy a median roughly six months prior to its onset.

Amplification yielded TCR beta CDR3 regions, with RNA transcripts as the source. Researchers ran a first-round RT-PCR on the TCR CDR3 using the HTBI primer set. TCRdb recomputed calls from the multiplex PCR reads with MiXCR, one row per CDR3 protein. The data contain 450,000 to 500,000 distinct CDR3 sequences, 20% to 25% of them seen just once; the ten biggest clones take up about half. CDR1 and CDR2 (germline): SNHLY, FYNNEI. This CDR3 is built from 16 residues. Between the trimmed V and J ends, which lost 5 bases and 6 bases, there was a span of 22 bases. This clonotype was detected a few times. Its antigen is unidentified.

This receptor was taken from a woman in her 70s with Graves' ophthalmopathy. V gene TRBV2 combines with J gene TRBJ1-2, with a weak D call TRBD1 (5 bases). The sample comprised blood. DNA for the CDR3: TGTGCCAGCAGTAATTCCCCCGGGACCTATGAGGATGGCTACACCTTC. The encoded protein is CASSNSPGTYEDGYTF.